The 5 T cell receptor beta chains below were found in one sample sequenced in a study of technical replicates of blood from a handful of donors. Sequenced by immunoSEQ multiplex PCR; TCRdb stores in-frame clones only, minus some. Among more than 90,000 clones listed, 85% to 95% were seen once. Sequencing was performed on T cells isolated from PBMCs. Every receptor here comes from a human donor in good health.

The rearrangement uses TRBV7-2 and TRBJ2-7; 9 bases match TRBD2. This CDR3 has 16 residues. V shed 6 bases and J 0 bases; nucleotides not matched to a gene: 9. CDR1 SGHTA and CDR2 FQGNSA come from the germline V gene. The CDR3 loop reads CASRLGTSGFSYEQYF. The CDR3 DNA sequence: TGTGCCAGCAGGTTGGGTACTAGCGGGTTCTCCTACGAGCAGTACTTC. Variable domain in full (rest from reference TRBV7-2 and TRBJ2-7): GAGVSQSPSNKVTEKGKDVELRCDPISGHTALYWYRQSLGQGLEFLIYFQGNSAPDKSGLPSDRFSAERTGGSVSTLTIQRTQQEDSAVYLCASRLGTSGFSYEQYFGPGTRLTVT.

The CDR3 DNA follows: TGTGCCAGCAGCTTAGCGGGAGGGTGGAACACCGGGGAGCTGTTTTTT. This codes for CASSLAGGWNTGELFF. The chain recombines TRBV7-3 with TRBJ2-2; TRBD2 matches 9 bases. The germline CDR1 and CDR2 sequences are SGHTA and FQGTGA. V shed 2 bases, J shed 1 base, and the junction held 2 bases outside the gene matches. The CDR3 runs 16 residues.

This clone was found once. The J gene is TRBJ2-1, the V gene TRBV1; TRBD2 is the table's D call and was not checked against the DNA. TRBV1 is reported as a pseudogene. The CDR3 is 19 residues long. The CDR3 protein is CTSSQVRTSGRTSDNEQFF. CDR3 DNA: TGCACCAGCAGCCAAGTTCGCACTAGCGGGAGGACCTCGGACAATGAGCAGTTCTTC.

This sequence joins TRBV7-2 and TRBJ2-3; the match to TRBD2 covers 13 bases. Germline lookup yields CDR1 SGHTA and CDR2 FQGNSA. The CDR3 sequence is 17 residues long. The J segment lost 4 bases and the V segment lost 3 bases, leaving 7 bases of the junction unmatched. The CDR3 protein is CASSFTGTSGVSDTQYF. CDR3 coding DNA: TGTGCCAGCAGCTTTACCGGGACTAGCGGGGTATCAGATACGCAGTATTTT.

V is TRBV5-1 and J is TRBJ1-5; no firm D call. Germline values: CDR1 SGHRS, CDR2 YFSETQ. V was trimmed by 1 base and J by 6 bases, leaving 11 bases between them. The CDR3 covers 14 residues. CDR3 protein: CASSLSGEGQPQHF. The CDR3 nucleotides are TGCGCCAGCAGCTTGTCCGGGGAGGGTCAGCCCCAGCATTTT.